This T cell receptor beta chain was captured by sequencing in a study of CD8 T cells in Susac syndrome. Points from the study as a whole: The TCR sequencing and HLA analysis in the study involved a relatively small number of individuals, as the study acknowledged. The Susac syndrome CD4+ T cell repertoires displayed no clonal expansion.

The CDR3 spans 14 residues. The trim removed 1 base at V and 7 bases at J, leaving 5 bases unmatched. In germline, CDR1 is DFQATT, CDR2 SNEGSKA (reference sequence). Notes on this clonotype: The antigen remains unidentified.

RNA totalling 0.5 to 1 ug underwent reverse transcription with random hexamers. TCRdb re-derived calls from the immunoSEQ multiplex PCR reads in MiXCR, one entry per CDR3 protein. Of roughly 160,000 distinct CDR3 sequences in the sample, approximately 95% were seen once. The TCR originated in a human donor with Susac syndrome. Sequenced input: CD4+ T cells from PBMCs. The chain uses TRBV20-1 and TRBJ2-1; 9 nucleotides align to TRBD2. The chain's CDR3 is CSARVPSGANEQFF. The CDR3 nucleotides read TGCAGTGCTAGAGTGCCTAGCGGGGCTAATGAGCAGTTCTTC.